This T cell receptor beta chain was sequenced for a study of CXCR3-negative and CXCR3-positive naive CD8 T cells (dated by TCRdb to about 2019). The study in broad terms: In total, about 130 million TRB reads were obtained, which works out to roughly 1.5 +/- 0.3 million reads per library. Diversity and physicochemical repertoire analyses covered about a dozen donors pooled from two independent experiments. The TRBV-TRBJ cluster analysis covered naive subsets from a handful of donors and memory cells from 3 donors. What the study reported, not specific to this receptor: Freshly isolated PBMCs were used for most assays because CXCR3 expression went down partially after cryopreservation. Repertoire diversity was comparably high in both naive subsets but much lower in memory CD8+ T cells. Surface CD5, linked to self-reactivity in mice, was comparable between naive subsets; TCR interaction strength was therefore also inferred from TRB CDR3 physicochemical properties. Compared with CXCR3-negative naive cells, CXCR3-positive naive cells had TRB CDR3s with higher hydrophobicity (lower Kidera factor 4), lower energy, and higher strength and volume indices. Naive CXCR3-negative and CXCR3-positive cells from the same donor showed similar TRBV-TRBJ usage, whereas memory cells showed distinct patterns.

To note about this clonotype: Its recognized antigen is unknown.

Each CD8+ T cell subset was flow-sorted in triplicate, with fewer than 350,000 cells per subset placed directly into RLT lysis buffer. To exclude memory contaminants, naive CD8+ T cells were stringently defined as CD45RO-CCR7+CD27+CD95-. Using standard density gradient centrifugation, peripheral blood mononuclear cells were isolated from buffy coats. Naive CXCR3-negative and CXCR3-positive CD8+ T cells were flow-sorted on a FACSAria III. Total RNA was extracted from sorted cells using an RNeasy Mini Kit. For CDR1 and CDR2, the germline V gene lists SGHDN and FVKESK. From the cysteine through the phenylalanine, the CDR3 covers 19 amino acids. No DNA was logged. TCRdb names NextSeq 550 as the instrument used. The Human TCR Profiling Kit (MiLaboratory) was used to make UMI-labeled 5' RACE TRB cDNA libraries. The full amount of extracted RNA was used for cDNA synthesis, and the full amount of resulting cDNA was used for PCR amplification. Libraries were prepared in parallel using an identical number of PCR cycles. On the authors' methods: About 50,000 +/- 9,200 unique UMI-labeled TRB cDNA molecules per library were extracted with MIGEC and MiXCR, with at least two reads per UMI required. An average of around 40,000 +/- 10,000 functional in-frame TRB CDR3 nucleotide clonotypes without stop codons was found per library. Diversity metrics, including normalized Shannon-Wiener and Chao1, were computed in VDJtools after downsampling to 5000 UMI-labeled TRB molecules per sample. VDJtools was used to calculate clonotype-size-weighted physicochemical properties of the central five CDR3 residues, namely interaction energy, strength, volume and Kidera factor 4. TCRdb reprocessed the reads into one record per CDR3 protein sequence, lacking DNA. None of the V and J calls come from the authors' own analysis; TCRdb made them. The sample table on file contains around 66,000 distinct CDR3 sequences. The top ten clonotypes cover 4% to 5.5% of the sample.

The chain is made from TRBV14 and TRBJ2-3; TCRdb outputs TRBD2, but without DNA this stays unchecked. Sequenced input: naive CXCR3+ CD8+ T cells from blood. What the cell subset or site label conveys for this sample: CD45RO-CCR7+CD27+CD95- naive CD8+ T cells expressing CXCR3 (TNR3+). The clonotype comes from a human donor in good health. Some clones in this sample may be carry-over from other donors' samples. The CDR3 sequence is CASSQSYLTGALPGDTQYF.